This TCR beta chain was captured by sequencing in a study of cytomegalovirus exposure and HLA in healthy donors. Study results and limitations: Earlier analysis yielded a pattern in which most TCR beta V segments were productive about 90% or about 30% of the time. Only CMV serostatus was available as immune exposure information. In a later analysis, DRB1 alleles had the most associated TCRs; HLA-C alleles the fewest.

This clone was seen more than once but under ten times. Antigen specificity is unknown. A multiplex PCR was run with 60 Vbeta primers and 13 Jbeta primers. Assay: immunoSEQ multiplex PCR; the TCRdb copy retains only in-frame clones and omits some. The sample lists under 200,000 clones; approximately 84% were seen once. Germline lookup yields CDR1 SGHTA and CDR2 FQGTGA. The CDR3 is 14 amino acids. Between the trimmed V and J ends, which lost 7 bases and 2 bases, there was a span of 13 bases. The chain joins TRBV7-3 to TRBJ2-3, with D perhaps matching TRBD2 (6 bases). The origin of this receptor is a woman between 25 and 40 years old in good health and CMV-seropositive. The specimen was PBMCs. The CDR3 DNA follows: TGTGCCAGCAACCCTGGGGGGACCACAGATACGCAGTATTTT. Amino acid sequence: CASNPGGTTDTQYF.